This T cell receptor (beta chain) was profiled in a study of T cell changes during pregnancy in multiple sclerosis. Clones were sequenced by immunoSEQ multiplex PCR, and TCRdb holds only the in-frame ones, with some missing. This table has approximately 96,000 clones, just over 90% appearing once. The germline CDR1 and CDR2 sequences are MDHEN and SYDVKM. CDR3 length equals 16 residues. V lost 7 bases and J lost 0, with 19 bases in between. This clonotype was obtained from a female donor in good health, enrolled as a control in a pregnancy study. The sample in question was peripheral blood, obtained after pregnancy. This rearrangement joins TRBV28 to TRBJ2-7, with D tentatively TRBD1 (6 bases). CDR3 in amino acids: CASIGSDSLFSYEQYF. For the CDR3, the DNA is TGTGCCAGCATTGGATCGGACAGTCTTTTCTCCTACGAGCAGTACTTC.